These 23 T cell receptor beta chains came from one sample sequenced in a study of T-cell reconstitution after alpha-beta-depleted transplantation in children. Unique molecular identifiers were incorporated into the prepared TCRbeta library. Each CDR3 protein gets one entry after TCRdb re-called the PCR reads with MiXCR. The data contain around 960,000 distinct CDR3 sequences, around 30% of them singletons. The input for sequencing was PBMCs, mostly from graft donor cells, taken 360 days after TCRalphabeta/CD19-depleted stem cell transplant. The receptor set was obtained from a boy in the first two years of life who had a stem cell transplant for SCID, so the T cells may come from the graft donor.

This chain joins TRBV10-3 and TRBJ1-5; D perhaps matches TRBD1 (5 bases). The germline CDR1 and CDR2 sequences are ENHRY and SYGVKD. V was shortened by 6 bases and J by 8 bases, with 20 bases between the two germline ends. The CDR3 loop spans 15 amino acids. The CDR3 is CAIRATESVTEPQHF. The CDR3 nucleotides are TGTGCCATCAGGGCGACAGAGTCGGTGACGGAGCCCCAGCATTTT.

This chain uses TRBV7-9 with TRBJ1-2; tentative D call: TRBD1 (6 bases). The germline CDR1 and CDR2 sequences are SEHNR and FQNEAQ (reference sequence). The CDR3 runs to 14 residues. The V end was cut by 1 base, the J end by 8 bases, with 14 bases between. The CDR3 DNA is TGTGCCAGCAGCTTAGGGGGCAGGGGCCGAGGCTACACCTTC. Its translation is CASSLGGRGRGYTF.

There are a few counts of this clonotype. The CDR3 bases are TGTGCCAGCAGTTTGAGGGCGACAGGGACACAAGAGACCCAGTACTTC. This sequence encodes CASSLRATGTQETQYF. The rearrangement uses TRBV12-3 or TRBV12-4 and TRBJ2-5, with TRBD1 identical over 7 bases. With V trimmed by 3 bases and J by 2 bases, 9 bases remained unmatched. The length of the CDR3 is 16 residues.

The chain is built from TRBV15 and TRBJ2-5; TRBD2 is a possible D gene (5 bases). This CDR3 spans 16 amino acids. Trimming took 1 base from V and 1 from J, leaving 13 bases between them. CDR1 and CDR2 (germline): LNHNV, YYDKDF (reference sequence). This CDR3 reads CATSRVPAESQETQYF. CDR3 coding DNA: TGTGCCACCAGCAGAGTCCCAGCGGAGAGCCAAGAGACCCAGTACTTC.

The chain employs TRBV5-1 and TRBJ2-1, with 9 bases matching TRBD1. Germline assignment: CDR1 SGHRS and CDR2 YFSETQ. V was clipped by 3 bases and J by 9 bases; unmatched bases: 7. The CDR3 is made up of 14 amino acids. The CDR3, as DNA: TGCGCCAGCAGCTCCTACAGGGGGCGAGGTGAGCAGTTCTTC. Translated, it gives CASSSYRGRGEQFF. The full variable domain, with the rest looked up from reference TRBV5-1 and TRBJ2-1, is KAGVTQTPRYLIKTRGQQVTLSCSPISGHRSVSWYQQTPGQGLQFLFEYFSETQRNKGNFPGRFSGRQFSNSRSEMNVSTLELGDSALYLCASSSYRGRGEQFFGPGTRLTVL.

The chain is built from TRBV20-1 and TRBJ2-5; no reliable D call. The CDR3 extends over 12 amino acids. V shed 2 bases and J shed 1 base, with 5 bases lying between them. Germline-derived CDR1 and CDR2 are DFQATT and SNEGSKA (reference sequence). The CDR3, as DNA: TGCAGTGCTAGAAGGTTCCAAGAGACCCAGTACTTC. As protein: CSARRFQETQYF.

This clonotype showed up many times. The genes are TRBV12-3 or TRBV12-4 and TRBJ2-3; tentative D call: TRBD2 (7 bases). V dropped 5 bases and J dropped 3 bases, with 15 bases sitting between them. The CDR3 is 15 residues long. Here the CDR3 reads CASSPSGGLTDTQYF. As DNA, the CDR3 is TGTGCCAGCAGTCCATCGGGGGGCCTTACAGATACGCAGTATTTT.

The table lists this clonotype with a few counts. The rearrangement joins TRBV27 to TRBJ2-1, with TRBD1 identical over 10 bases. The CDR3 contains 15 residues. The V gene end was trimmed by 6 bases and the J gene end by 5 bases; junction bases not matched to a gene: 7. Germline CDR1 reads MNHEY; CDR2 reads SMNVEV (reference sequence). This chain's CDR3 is CASRPAGTGDNEQFF. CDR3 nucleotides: TGTGCCAGCAGACCGGCCGGGACAGGGGACAATGAGCAGTTCTTC.

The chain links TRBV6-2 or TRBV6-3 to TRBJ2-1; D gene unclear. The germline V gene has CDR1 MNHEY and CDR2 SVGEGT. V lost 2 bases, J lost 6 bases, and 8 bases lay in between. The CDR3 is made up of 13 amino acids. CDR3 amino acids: CASSYNSGNEQFF. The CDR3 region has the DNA TGTGCCAGCAGTTACAATTCCGGCAATGAGCAGTTCTTC.

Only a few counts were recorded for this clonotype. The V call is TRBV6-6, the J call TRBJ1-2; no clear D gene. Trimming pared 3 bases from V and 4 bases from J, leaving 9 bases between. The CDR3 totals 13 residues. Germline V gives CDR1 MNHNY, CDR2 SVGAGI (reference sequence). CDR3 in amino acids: CASSYGTVYGYTF. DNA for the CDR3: TGTGCCAGCAGTTATGGTACAGTCTATGGCTACACCTTC.

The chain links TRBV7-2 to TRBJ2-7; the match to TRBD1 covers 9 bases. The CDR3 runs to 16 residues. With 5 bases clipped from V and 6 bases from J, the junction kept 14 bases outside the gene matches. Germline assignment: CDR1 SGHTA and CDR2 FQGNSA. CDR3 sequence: CASSQPRTGAIFEQYF. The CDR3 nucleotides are TGTGCCAGCAGCCAACCCCGGACAGGGGCAATTTTCGAGCAGTACTTC.

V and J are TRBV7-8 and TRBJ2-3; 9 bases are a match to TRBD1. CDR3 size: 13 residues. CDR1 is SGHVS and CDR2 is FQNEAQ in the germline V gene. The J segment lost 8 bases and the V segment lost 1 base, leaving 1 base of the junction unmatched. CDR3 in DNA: TGTGCCAGCAGCTTAGACAGGGGGCGTACGCAGTATTTT. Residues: CASSLDRGRTQYF.

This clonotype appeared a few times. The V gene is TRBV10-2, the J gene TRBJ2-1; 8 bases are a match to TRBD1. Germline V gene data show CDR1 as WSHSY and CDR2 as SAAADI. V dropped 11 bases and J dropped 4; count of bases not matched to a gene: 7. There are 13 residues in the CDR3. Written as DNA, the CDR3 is TGCGCCGGCCGGAGACAGGGGTACAATGAGCAGTTCTTC. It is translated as CAGRRQGYNEQFF.

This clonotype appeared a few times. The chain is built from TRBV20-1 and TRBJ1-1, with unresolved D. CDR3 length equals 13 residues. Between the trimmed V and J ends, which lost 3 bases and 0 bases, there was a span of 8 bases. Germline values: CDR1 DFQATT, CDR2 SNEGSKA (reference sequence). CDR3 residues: CSARRHLNTEAFF. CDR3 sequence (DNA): TGCAGTGCTAGGCGGCACCTGAACACTGAAGCTTTCTTT.

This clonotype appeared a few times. The CDR3 DNA follows: TGTGCCAGCAGTTACGGGAGGGCGCGGTTCTACAATGAGCAGTTCTTC. This sequence encodes CASSYGRARFYNEQFF. The chain has TRBV6-5 and TRBJ2-1, with 7 bases lining up with TRBD2. The germline CDR1 and CDR2 sequences are MNHEY and SVGAGI. This CDR3 comprises 16 residues. Losses at the gene ends were 2 bases for V and 3 bases for J; bases not matched to a gene: 7.

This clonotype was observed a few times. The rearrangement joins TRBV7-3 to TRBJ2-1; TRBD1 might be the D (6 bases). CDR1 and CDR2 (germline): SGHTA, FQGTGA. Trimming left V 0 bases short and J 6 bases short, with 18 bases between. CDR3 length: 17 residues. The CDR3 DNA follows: TGTGCCAGCAGCTTAACGGGGGACATTCGGACGATCAATGAGCAGTTCTTC. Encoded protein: CASSLTGDIRTINEQFF. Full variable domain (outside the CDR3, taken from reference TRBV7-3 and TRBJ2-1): GAGVSQTPSNKVTEKGKYVELRCDPISGHTALYWYRQSLGQGPEFLIYFQGTGAADDSGLPNDRFFAVRPEGSVSTLKIQRTERGDSAVYLCASSLTGDIRTINEQFFGPGTRLTVL.

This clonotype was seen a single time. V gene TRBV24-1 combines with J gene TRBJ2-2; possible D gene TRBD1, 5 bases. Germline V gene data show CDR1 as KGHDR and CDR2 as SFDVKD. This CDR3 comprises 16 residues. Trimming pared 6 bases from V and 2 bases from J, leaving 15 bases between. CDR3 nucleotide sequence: TGTGCCACCAGTCTGGGTGACACAGGTAACACCGGGGAGCTGTTTTTT. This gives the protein CATSLGDTGNTGELFF.

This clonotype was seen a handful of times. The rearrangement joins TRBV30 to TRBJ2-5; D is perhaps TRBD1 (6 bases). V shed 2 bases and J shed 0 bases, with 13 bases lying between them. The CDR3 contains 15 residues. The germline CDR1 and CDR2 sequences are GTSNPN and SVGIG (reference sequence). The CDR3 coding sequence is TGTGCCTGGAGTATTCAGTGGACAGACCAAGAGACCCAGTACTTC. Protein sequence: CAWSIQWTDQETQYF.

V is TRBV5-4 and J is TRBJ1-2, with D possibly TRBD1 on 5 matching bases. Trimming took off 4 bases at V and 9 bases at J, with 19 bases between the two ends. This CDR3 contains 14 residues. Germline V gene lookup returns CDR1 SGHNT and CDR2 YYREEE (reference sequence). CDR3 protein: CASSSPTEGSRYTF. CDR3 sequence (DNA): TGTGCCAGCAGCAGCCCGACAGAAGGATCTCGCTACACCTTC.

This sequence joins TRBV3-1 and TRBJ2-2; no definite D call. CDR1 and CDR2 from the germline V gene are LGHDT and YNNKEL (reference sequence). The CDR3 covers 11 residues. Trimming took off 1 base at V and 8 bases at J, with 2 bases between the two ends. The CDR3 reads CASSQVGELFF. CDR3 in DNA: TGTGCCAGCAGCCAAGTGGGGGAGCTGTTTTTT.

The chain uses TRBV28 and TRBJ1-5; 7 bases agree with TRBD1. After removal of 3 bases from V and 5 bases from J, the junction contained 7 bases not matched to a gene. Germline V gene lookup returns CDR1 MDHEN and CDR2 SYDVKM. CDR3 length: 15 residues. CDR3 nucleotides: TGTGCCAGCAGTTTGGGGCAGGGGGGTTATCAGCCCCAGCATTTT. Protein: CASSLGQGGYQPQHF.

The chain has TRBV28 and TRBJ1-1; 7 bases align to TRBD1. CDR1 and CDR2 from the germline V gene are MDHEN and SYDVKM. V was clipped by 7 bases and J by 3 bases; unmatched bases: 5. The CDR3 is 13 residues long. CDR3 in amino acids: CASTPTGHTEAFF. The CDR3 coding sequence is TGTGCCAGCACCCCGACAGGGCACACTGAAGCTTTCTTT.

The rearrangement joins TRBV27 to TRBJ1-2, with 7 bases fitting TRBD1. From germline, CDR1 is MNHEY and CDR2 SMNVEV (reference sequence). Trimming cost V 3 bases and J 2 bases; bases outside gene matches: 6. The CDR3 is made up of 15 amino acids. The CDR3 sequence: CASSFSTGLNYGYTF. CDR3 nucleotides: TGTGCCAGCAGTTTCTCGACAGGGCTCAACTATGGCTACACCTTC.